This T cell receptor (beta chain) was found in a study of T cell responses to AZD1222 COVID-19 vaccine. Across the study: Doses given second, at about 4 or about 12 weeks, were pooled.

Profiling relied on immunoSEQ multiplex PCR, and the TCRdb table lists in-frame clones only, not all of them. This table holds 90,000 to 150,000 clones, about nine tenths found once. Whole-study results and caveats: Only six AZD1222 recipients tested seropositive at baseline. After two AZD1222 doses, spike-specific TCR breadth and depth rose versus day 0. The span of vaccine-associated CD4 TCRs extended across spike, with dominance at 160-218 and 743-854.

About this clone itself: Its specificity is unknown.

J lost 6 bases, V lost 3 bases, and 6 bases had no gene match. CDR1 is LGHDT, CDR2 YNNKEL, per germline (reference sequence). The CDR3 totals 14 residues. The source is an adult in good health. The V call is TRBV3-1 (or the pseudogene TRBV3-2), the J call TRBJ2-7; 9 bases line up with TRBD1. The sequenced sample was peripheral blood, obtained on day 0 of AZD1222 vaccination. This chain's CDR3 is CASSQWGQGGEQYF. The CDR3 nucleotides are TGTGCCAGCAGCCAGTGGGGACAGGGTGGCGAGCAGTACTTC.